A selection of T cell receptor beta chains follows, all from one sample in a study of OX40 agonist ivuxolimab in advanced cancers. Produced via immunoSEQ multiplex PCR; TCRdb's table is partial and in-frame only. The data contain about 77,000 clones, over 70% of them seen just once; the ten biggest clones take up 3.5% to 6%. Specimen: CD4+ or CD8+ T cells sorted from blood, collected in a trial of the OX40 agonist ivuxolimab. The receptors here all came from an adult with an advanced solid tumor such as melanoma, head and neck, liver or kidney cancer. CDR3s include the opening cysteine and the closing phenylalanine or tryptophan. Each record gives: clone size, J gene, D gene, V gene, CDR3 protein, CDR3 DNA. D genes are given only for firm matches. Clone sizes are given selectively: once, few, many, or a class where the clone is expanded.

>-|TRBJ1-1|TRBD1|TRBV5-1
CASSADRGSNTEAFF
TGCGCCAGCAGCGCGGACAGGGGGTCGAACACTGAAGCTTTCTTT
>-|TRBJ2-3|-|TRBV6-1
CASSERGREDTQYF
TGTGCCAGCAGTGAACGGGGCAGGGAAGATACGCAGTATTTT
>-|TRBJ2-3|TRBD1|TRBV11-1
CASRRGQGEVDTQYF
TGTGCCAGCAGACGCGGACAGGGTGAAGTTGATACGCAGTATTTT
>-|TRBJ2-6|TRBD1|TRBV7-9
CASRNRGSGANVLTF
TGTGCCAGCAGAAACAGGGGGTCTGGGGCCAACGTCCTGACTTTC
>-|TRBJ2-2|-|TRBV5-1
CASSFSTGELFF
TGCGCCAGCAGCTTTAGCACCGGGGAGCTGTTTTTT
>-|TRBJ2-3|-|TRBV6-4
CASSYSSGSTDTQYF
TGTGCCAGCAGTTACTCGAGCGGGAGCACAGATACGCAGTATTTT
>-|TRBJ2-7|-|TRBV7-9
CASSLSLAEQYF
TGTGCCAGCAGCTTAAGTCTTGCCGAGCAGTACTTC
>-|TRBJ2-7|TRBD2|TRBV6-6
CASSYGLAGAEQYF
TGTGCCAGCAGTTACGGACTAGCGGGAGCCGAGCAGTACTTC
>-|TRBJ2-1|TRBD2|TRBV30
CAWSGTSGGNEQFF
TGTGCCTGGAGTGGGACTAGCGGGGGTAATGAGCAGTTCTTC
>-|TRBJ2-7|-|TRBV2
CASSENRDSYEQYF
TGTGCCAGCAGTGAAAACAGGGACTCCTACGAGCAGTACTTC
>few|TRBJ1-2|-|TRBV19
CASSLGTDFSGYTF
TGTGCCAGTAGTTTAGGGACCGACTTCTCTGGCTACACCTTC
>few|TRBJ2-1|-|TRBV5-6
CASSFLLGEQFF
TGTGCCAGCAGCTTTCTTTTGGGTGAGCAGTTCTTC
>-|TRBJ2-5|TRBD1|TRBV28
CASSSRTGGSETQYF
TGTGCCAGCAGTTCCCGGACAGGGGGCTCAGAGACCCAGTACTTC
>once|TRBJ2-7|-|TRBV2
CASSVSRVNEQYF
TGTGCCAGCAGTGTAAGCAGGGTAAACGAGCAGTACTTC
>-|TRBJ2-7|-|TRBV7-2
CASSPGRGGIESREQYF
TGTGCCAGCAGCCCAGGTAGGGGGGGTATCGAGAGTCGCGAGCAGTACTTC
>few|TRBJ1-1|-|TRBV19
CASSIFREAFF
TGTGCCAGTAGTATTTTTCGGGAAGCTTTCTTT
>once|TRBJ2-1|-|TRBV11-1
CASSLSSNNEQFF
TGTGCCAGCAGCTTATCCTCAAACAATGAGCAGTTCTTC
>-|TRBJ2-7|TRBD2|TRBV19
CASSASSGRAHEQYF
TGTGCCAGTAGTGCCTCTAGCGGGAGGGCCCACGAGCAGTACTTC
>-|TRBJ2-7|-|TRBV7-9
CASSLATGNHYEQYF
TGTGCCAGCAGCTTAGCCACGGGTAACCACTACGAGCAGTACTTC
>once|TRBJ1-1|-|TRBV5-6
CASSLRGVRLNTEAFF
TGTGCCAGCAGCTTACGTGGAGTGAGGTTGAACACTGAAGCTTTCTTT
>few|TRBJ1-1|-|TRBV4-1
CASSQSFRPIITEAFF
TGCGCCAGCAGCCAATCATTCAGGCCGATCATCACTGAAGCTTTCTTT
>-|TRBJ1-1|TRBD1|TRBV4-1
CASSQSGGLSATEAFF
TGCGCCAGCAGCCAATCAGGGGGCTTATCCGCCACTGAAGCTTTCTTT
>-|TRBJ1-1|-|TRBV5-6
CASSLTGDGAFF
TGTGCCAGCAGCTTGACGGGGGATGGAGCTTTCTTT
>once|TRBJ2-1|-|TRBV7-8
CASSHSRNEQFF
TGTGCCAGCAGCCACAGTCGAAATGAGCAGTTCTTC
>-|TRBJ2-5|TRBD2|TRBV6-6
CASSYRVSGSGETQYF
TGTGCCAGCAGTTACAGGGTTAGCGGGAGCGGGGAGACCCAGTACTTC
>-|TRBJ1-3|-|TRBV6-1
CASSEIRYTSGNTIYF
TGTGCCAGCAGTGAAATCAGGTATACCTCTGGAAACACCATATATTTT
>-|TRBJ2-7|TRBD1|TRBV30
CAWSGKTGGTYEQYF
TGTGCCTGGAGTGGAAAAACAGGGGGCACCTACGAGCAGTACTTC
>-|TRBJ1-3|-|TRBV6-6
CASSYSKNSGNTIYF
TGTGCCAGCAGTTACTCGAAGAACTCTGGAAACACCATATATTTT
>-|TRBJ2-7|TRBD2|TRBV5-6
CASSLTSGVLTYEQYF
TGTGCCAGCAGCTTGACTAGCGGGGTTCTTACCTACGAGCAGTACTTC
>-|TRBJ1-1|-|TRBV27
CASSGYGAENTEAFF
TGTGCCAGCAGTGGTTATGGGGCGGAGAACACTGAAGCTTTCTTT
>-|TRBJ1-1|-|TRBV5-6
CASANRVDSPLGTEAFF
TGTGCCAGCGCAAACCGGGTCGATAGTCCCCTAGGGACTGAAGCTTTCTTT
>-|TRBJ1-5|-|TRBV5-1
CASSLEGGLSNQPQHF
TGCGCCAGCAGCTTGGAAGGGGGTCTTAGCAATCAGCCCCAGCATTTT
>-|TRBJ2-7|-|TRBV19
CASSPLEGLSYEQYF
TGTGCCAGTAGCCCCCTTGAAGGGCTCTCCTACGAGCAGTACTTC
>-|TRBJ1-2|-|TRBV7-2
CASSKTRPEVNYGYTF
TGTGCCAGCAGCAAGACTCGTCCTGAGGTCAACTATGGCTACACCTTC
>medium-sized|TRBJ1-5|-|TRBV30
CAWSPRGRNNQPQHF
TGTGCCTGGAGTCCCCGCGGGCGTAACAATCAGCCCCAGCATTTT
>-|TRBJ1-1|-|TRBV5-1
CASSSTEPGNTEAFF
TGCGCCAGCAGCTCAACGGAACCGGGGAACACTGAAGCTTTCTTT
>-|TRBJ2-7|-|TRBV7-2
CASSRTAYEDGYF
TGTGCCAGCAGCCGAACAGCCTACGAGGATGGGTACTTC
>-|TRBJ1-4|TRBD1|TRBV4-1
CASSQMGQGDEKLFF
TGCGCCAGCAGCCAAATGGGACAGGGGGATGAAAAACTGTTTTTT
>-|TRBJ2-2|TRBD2|TRBV7-2
CASSPGLAANTGELFF
TGTGCCAGCAGCCCCGGACTAGCGGCGAACACCGGGGAGCTGTTTTTT
>-|TRBJ2-1|-|TRBV5-4
CASSVRGDEQFF
TGTGCCAGCAGCGTGAGGGGGGATGAGCAGTTCTTC
>-|TRBJ2-1|-|TRBV7-9
CASSLGRPVGNEQFF
TGTGCCAGCAGCTTAGGTCGGCCGGTAGGGAATGAGCAGTTCTTC
>-|TRBJ1-4|TRBD1|TRBV11-3
CASSRDRRGEKLFF
TGTGCCAGCAGTCGGGACAGAAGAGGTGAAAAACTGTTTTTT
>medium-sized|TRBJ1-5|-|TRBV5-1
CASSAGTQSNQPQHF
TGCGCCAGCAGCGCCGGGACACAGAGCAATCAGCCCCAGCATTTT
>-|TRBJ2-1|-|TRBV4-2
CASSPTLAPYNEQFF
TGTGCCAGCAGCCCCACGCTAGCCCCCTACAATGAGCAGTTCTTC
>few|TRBJ1-2|-|TRBV11-3
CASSLDQGGTSINYGYTF
TGTGCCAGCAGCTTAGATCAGGGCGGAACTTCCATAAACTATGGCTACACCTTC
>-|TRBJ1-2|-|TRBV6-5
CASSRGGTANYGYTF
TGTGCCAGCAGCCGGGGGGGGACGGCTAACTATGGCTACACCTTC
>-|TRBJ2-2|-|TRBV11-2
CASSPGANTAGELFF
TGTGCCAGCAGCCCGGGGGCTAACACGGCCGGGGAGCTGTTTTTT